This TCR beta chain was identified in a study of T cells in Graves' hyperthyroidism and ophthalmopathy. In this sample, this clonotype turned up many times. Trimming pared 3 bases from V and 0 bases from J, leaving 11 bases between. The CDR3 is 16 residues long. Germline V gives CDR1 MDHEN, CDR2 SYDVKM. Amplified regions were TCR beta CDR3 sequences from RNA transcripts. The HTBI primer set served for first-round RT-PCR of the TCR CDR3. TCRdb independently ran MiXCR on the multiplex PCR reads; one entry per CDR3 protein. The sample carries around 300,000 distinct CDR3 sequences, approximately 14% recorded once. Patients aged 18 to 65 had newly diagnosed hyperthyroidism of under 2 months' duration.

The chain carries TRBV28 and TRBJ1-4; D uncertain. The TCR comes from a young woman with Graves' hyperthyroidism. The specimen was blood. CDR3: CASSFIWSATNEKLFF. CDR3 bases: TGTGCCAGCAGTTTTATATGGTCTGCAACTAATGAAAAACTGTTTTTT.